This T cell receptor (beta chain) appears in the sequencing data of a study of tumor-infiltrating lymphocytes in primary liver carcinoma. Overall study: Each participant had primary liver carcinoma, and surgical resection was the treatment. Samples returned roughly 3.5 to 7.5 million productive TCRbeta reads each. Read depth did not differ significantly between tissue types. Study findings and constraints: Tumor-adjacent and tumor-blood pairs showed less overlap than tumor region pairs. Tumors had a significantly higher top-250-clone fraction than blood (p = 0.039).

Total RNA amounting to around 540 ng was the source from which TCR beta cDNA was made with a constant-region primer. ARM-PCR, slightly modified, supplied the TCR beta libraries through three nested multiplex PCR rounds. TCRdb used MiXCR to reprocess the multiplex PCR reads, holding one entry per CDR3 protein. Among approximately 330,000 distinct CDR3 sequences listed, about two thirds were seen once. The researchers obtained blood RNA from unsorted whole blood and also extracted germline DNA. This clonotype has just a few counts. The antigen remains undetermined. Material: peripheral blood. This clonotype originated in a man in his forties or fifties with primary liver carcinoma and hepatitis B virus infection.

The CDR3 reads CASSPRTGGNTIYF. Written as DNA, the CDR3 is TGTGCCAGCAGCCCTAGGACAGGAGGAAACACCATATATTTT. This chain joins TRBV6-1 and TRBJ1-3; the match to TRBD1 covers 7 bases. After removal of 6 bases from V and 4 bases from J, the junction contained 6 bases not matched to a gene. CDR1 is MNHNS and CDR2 is SASEGT in the germline V gene. The length of the CDR3 is 14 residues.